The 17 T cell receptor beta chains listed next were all sequenced from one sample in a study of Ad26.COV2.S vaccination and SARS-CoV-2 variants listed by TCRdb under 2021. The treatment or condition label corresponds to: some 20 received Ad26.COV2.S at low or high dose, single or two shots; several received placebo; per-sample allocation not given. Repertoires of vaccine and placebo recipients were sequenced from samples taken on day 63 after the first injection. The library was generated by the immunoSEQ multiplex PCR assay. This immuneACCESS table, as held by TCRdb, lists in-frame sequences with V and J called but not all clones. Of the missing ones, under half trace to an unresolved V gene in checked studies; the others have no known cause. The sample table lists hundreds of thousands of clones, approximately 88% of them with a count of one. The ten largest make up 1.5% of the sample. Sample: peripheral blood, taken in a trial of Ad26.COV2.S vaccine versus placebo. The receptors originated from a person between 18 and 65 years old who received the Ad26.COV2.S COVID-19 vaccine or a placebo.

The chain uses TRBV6-5 and TRBJ2-6; 8 bases are shared with TRBD2. Germline values: CDR1 MNHEY, CDR2 SVGAGI. V dropped 7 bases and J dropped 2; count of bases not matched to a gene: 4. The CDR3 runs to 15 residues. CDR3 residues: CASTRGGPGANVLTF. The CDR3 nucleotides read TGTGCCAGCACCCGGGGGGGGCCTGGGGCCAACGTCCTGACTTTC.

This clone came up once. V gene TRBV4-3 combines with J gene TRBJ1-2; 7 bases match TRBD1. There are 14 residues in the CDR3. Germline V gene sequence: CDR1 LGHNA, CDR2 YSLEER. The trim removed 1 base at V and 6 bases at J, leaving 5 bases unmatched. The CDR3 nucleotides read TGCGCCAGCAGCCAAGGAGACAGGGAGGATGGCTACACCTTC. This sequence encodes CASSQGDREDGYTF.

This rearrangement joins TRBV27 to TRBJ1-1; the D is unclear. The CDR3 runs to 15 residues. V was clipped by 6 bases and J by 6 bases, with 20 bases between them. Germline V gene sequence: CDR1 MNHEY, CDR2 SMNVEV (reference sequence). CDR3 coding DNA: TGTGCCAGCAGCCCTAAGCCACGGACTTTCGCTGAAGCTTTCTTT. It encodes CASSPKPRTFAEAFF.

The chain employs TRBV10-3 and TRBJ2-1; D uncertain. Trimming shortened V by 6 bases and J by 10 bases, and 19 bases separated the two germline ends. The CDR3 is 14 amino acids. CDR1 and CDR2 from the germline V gene are ENHRY and SYGVKD. The CDR3 here is CAISPGPQGEEQFF. The DNA for the CDR3 is TGTGCCATCAGCCCCGGGCCCCAAGGAGAGGAGCAGTTCTTC.

In DNA form, the CDR3 reads TGTGCCAGTAGTGACCGGGACTATCACAATGAGCAGTTCTTC. Translated: CASSDRDYHNEQFF. This chain uses TRBV19 with TRBJ2-1; 7 nucleotides align to TRBD2. The CDR3 covers 14 residues. Looked up from germline, CDR1 is LNHDA and CDR2 is SQIVND (reference sequence). Trimming took 5 bases from V and 5 from J; bases not matched to a gene: 6.

The chain links TRBV29-1 to TRBJ1-1, with D uncertain. V lost 2 bases and J lost 3, with 13 bases in between. Germline loops: CDR1 SQVTM, CDR2 ANQGSEA. The CDR3 runs to 14 residues. The CDR3 DNA sequence: TGCAGCGTTGAACTCCGGACGGCGCACACTGAAGCTTTCTTT. Translation gives CSVELRTAHTEAFF.

The chain links TRBV19 to TRBJ2-3, with D perhaps TRBD2 (6 bases). The CDR3 totals 15 residues. V was pared by 0 bases and J by 1 base, with 8 bases between. Germline V gene data show CDR1 as LNHDA and CDR2 as SQIVND (reference sequence). CDR3 loop: CASSIEREGTDTQYF. CDR3 DNA: TGTGCCAGTAGTATAGAGCGGGAAGGCACAGATACGCAGTATTTT.

Details on this clone: This sample also contains other DNA sequences that code for the same CDR3. CDR3 amino acids: CASSISGYSNQPQHF. The CDR3 bases are TGTGCCAGTAGTATTTCTGGTTATAGCAATCAGCCCCAGCATTTT. The rearrangement uses TRBV19 and TRBJ1-5; no clear D. The CDR3 runs 15 residues. Germline V gene lookup returns CDR1 LNHDA and CDR2 SQIVND (reference sequence). The V end was cut by 3 bases, the J end by 0 bases, with 9 bases between.

The chain uses TRBV18 and TRBJ1-1, with 7 bases that match TRBD1. This CDR3 has 15 residues. Trimming took 3 bases from V and 1 from J; bases not matched to a gene: 5. The germline CDR1 and CDR2 sequences are KGHSH and LQKENI. CDR3 sequence (DNA): TGTGCCAGCTCACCTGGACAGGTTGGGAACACTGAAGCTTTCTTT. This codes for CASSPGQVGNTEAFF. The entire variable domain, with the rest obtained from reference TRBV18 and TRBJ1-1, is as follows: NAGVMQNPRHLVRRRGQEARLRCSPMKGHSHVYWYRQLPEEGLKFMVYLQKENIIDESGMPKERFSAEFPKEGPSILRIQQVVRGDSAAYFCASSPGQVGNTEAFFGQGTRLTVV.

The rearrangement uses TRBV6-5 and TRBJ1-1, with TRBD1 matching over 8 bases. Per the germline V gene, CDR1 is MNHEY and CDR2 is SVGAGI. This CDR3 has 12 amino acids. V lost 6 bases and J lost 6; bases outside the gene matches: 3. CDR3 nucleotides: TGTGCCAGCAGCCAGACAGGGGCTGAAGCTTTCTTT. The encoded protein is CASSQTGAEAFF.

The chain employs TRBV6-1 and TRBJ1-6; TRBD1 matches 7 bases. V was clipped by 2 bases and J by 11 bases; unmatched bases: 9. Germline CDR1 and CDR2: MNHNS and SASEGT. CDR3 length equals 15 residues. The CDR3 here is CASSEMRGLGAPLHF. The CDR3 bases are TGTGCCAGCAGTGAAATGAGGGGGCTGGGGGCACCCCTCCACTTT.

The rearrangement uses TRBV4-3 and TRBJ1-6; the D is unclear. This CDR3 comprises 16 residues. Trimming stripped 0 bases from V and 5 bases from J, with 11 bases between. Germline assignment: CDR1 LGHNA and CDR2 YSLEER. The CDR3 sequence: CASSQDVSANNSPLHF. CDR3 coding DNA: TGCGCCAGCAGCCAAGATGTGTCAGCCAATAATTCACCCCTCCACTTT.

The genes are TRBV28 and TRBJ1-2; D is unresolved. The CDR3 spans 13 residues. The germline CDR1 and CDR2 sequences are MDHEN and SYDVKM. Trimming took 2 bases from V and 3 from J, leaving 7 bases between them. CDR3 nucleotide sequence: TGTGCCAGCAGTTTAAAGGAGTACTATGGCTACACCTTC. Its protein product is CASSLKEYYGYTF.

This chain connects TRBV2 to TRBJ2-2; D is perhaps TRBD1 (5 bases). Germline CDR1 and CDR2: SNHLY and FYNNEI. This CDR3 is built from 16 residues. Trimming removed 6 bases from V and 2 bases from J, with 16 bases in between. CDR3 sequence: CASRKTGSSNTGELFF. The CDR3 DNA reads TGTGCCAGCAGAAAAACAGGCTCCTCTAACACCGGGGAGCTGTTTTTT. The whole variable domain, remainder taken from reference TRBV2 and TRBJ2-2, is EPEVTQTPSHQVTQMGQEVILRCVPISNHLYFYWYRQILGQKVEFLVSFYNNEISEKSEIFDDQFSVERPDGSNFTLKIRSTKLEDSAMYFCASRKTGSSNTGELFFGEGSRLTVL.

The chain carries TRBV9 and TRBJ2-3; perhaps TRBD2 as D (6 bases). V dropped 0 bases and J dropped 3 bases, with 14 bases sitting between them. CDR3 length: 16 amino acids. CDR1 is SGDLS and CDR2 is YYNGEE in the germline V gene. The CDR3, as DNA: TGTGCCAGCAGCGTAGGATTGCGGGGCGGGACAGATACGCAGTATTTT. Translating gives CASSVGLRGGTDTQYF. The variable domain in full, with the rest retrieved from reference TRBV9 and TRBJ2-3, is DSGVTQTPKHLITATGQRVTLRCSPRSGDLSVYWYQQSLDQGLQFLIQYYNGEERAKGNILERFSAQQFPDLHSELNLSSLELGDSALYFCASSVGLRGGTDTQYFGPGTRLTVL.

This chain uses TRBV12-3 or TRBV12-4 with TRBJ2-2, with D possibly being TRBD1 (5 bases). CDR3 length: 13 amino acids. V dropped 5 bases and J dropped 6 bases, with 10 bases sitting between them. Here the CDR3 DNA reads TGTGCCAGCAGTCCCTTGGGGCCCGGGGAGCTGTTTTTT. Its protein product is CASSPLGPGELFF.

V usage is TRBV27 and J usage is TRBJ2-7, with 7 bases lining up with TRBD1. CDR1 and CDR2 (germline): MNHEY, SMNVEV (reference sequence). The ends lost 5 bases at V and 7 bases at J; junction bases unmatched: 8. This CDR3 is 13 amino acids long. CDR3 sequence: CASSLTGAGEQYF. For the CDR3, the DNA is TGTGCCAGCAGTCTTACAGGGGCTGGGGAGCAGTACTTC.